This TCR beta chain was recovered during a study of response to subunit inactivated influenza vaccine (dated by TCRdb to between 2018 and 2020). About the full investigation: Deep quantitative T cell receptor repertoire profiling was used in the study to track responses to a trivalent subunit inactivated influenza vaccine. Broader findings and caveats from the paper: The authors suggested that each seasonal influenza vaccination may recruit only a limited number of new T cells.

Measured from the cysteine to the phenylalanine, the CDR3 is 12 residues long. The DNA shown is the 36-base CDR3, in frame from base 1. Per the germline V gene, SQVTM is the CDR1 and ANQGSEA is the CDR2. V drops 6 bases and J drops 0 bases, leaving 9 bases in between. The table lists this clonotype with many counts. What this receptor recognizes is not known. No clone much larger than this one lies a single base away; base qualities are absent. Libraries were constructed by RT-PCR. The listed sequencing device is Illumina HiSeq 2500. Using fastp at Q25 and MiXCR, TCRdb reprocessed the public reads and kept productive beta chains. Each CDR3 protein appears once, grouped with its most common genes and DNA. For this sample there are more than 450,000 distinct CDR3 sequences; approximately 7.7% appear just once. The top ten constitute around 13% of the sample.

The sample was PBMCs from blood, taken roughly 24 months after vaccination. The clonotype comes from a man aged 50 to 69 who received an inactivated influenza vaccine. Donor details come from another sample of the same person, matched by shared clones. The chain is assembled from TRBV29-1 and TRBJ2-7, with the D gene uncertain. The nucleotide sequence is TGCAGCGTGACAAAGAGCTCCTACGAGCAGTACTTC. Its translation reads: CSVTKSSYEQYF.